This T cell receptor beta chain was identified during a study of cytomegalovirus exposure and HLA in healthy donors. Researchers ran the PCR with 60 Vbeta and 13 Jbeta primers. TCRdb's copy holds only in-frame clones and misses some; the assay was immunoSEQ multiplex PCR. Here the sample spans 150,000 to 200,000 clones, more than 85% being singletons. CDR3 size: 15 residues. Trimming took 3 bases from V and 2 from J; bases not matched to a gene: 4. Germline CDR1 is SNHLY and CDR2 is FYNNEI. The source is a woman under 30 in good health and CMV-seronegative. V gene TRBV2 combines with J gene TRBJ2-5, with 9 bases that match TRBD1. The sequenced sample was PBMCs. The CDR3: CASSDPDRGQETQYF. CDR3 DNA sequence: TGTGCCAGCAGTGATCCCGACAGGGGGCAAGAGACCCAGTACTTC.